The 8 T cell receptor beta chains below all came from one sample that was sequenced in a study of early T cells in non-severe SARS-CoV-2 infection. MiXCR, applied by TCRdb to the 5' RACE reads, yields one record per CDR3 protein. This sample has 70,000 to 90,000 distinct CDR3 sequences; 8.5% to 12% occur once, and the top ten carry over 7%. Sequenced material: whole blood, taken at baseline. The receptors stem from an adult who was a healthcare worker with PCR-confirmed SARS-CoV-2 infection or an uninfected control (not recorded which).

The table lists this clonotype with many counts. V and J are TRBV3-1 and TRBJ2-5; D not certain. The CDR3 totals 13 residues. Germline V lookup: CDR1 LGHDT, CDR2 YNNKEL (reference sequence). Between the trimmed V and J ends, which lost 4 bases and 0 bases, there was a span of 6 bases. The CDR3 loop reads CASSRLNQETQYF. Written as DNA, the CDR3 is TGTGCCAGCAGCCGGCTAAACCAAGAGACCCAGTACTTC.

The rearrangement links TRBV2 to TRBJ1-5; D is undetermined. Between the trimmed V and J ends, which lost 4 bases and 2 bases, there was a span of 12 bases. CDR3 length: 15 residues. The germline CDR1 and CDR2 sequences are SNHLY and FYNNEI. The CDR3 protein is CASSGLRPGNQPQHF. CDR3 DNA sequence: TGTGCCAGCAGTGGGCTACGACCCGGCAATCAGCCCCAGCATTTT.

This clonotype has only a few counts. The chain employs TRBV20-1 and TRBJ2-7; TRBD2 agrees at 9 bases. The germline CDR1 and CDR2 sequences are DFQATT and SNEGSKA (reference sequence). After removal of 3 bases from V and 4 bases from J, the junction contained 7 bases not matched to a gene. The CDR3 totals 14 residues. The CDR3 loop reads CSASSAGGPYEQYF. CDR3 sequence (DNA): TGCAGTGCTAGCAGCGCGGGAGGGCCGTACGAGCAGTACTTC.

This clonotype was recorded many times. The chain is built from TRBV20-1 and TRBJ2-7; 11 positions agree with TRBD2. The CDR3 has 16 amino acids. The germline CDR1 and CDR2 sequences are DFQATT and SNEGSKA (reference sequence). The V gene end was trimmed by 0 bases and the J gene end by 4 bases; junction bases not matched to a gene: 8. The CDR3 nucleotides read TGCAGTGCTAGAGATTGGAGACTAGCGGGGAGGTACGAGCAGTACTTC. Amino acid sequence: CSARDWRLAGRYEQYF.

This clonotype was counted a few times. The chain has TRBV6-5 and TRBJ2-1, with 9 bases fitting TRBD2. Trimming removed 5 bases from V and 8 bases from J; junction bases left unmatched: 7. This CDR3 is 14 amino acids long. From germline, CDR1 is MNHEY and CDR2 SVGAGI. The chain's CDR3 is CASSQLAGGDEQFF. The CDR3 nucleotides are TGTGCCAGCAGTCAACTAGCGGGTGGGGATGAGCAGTTCTTC.

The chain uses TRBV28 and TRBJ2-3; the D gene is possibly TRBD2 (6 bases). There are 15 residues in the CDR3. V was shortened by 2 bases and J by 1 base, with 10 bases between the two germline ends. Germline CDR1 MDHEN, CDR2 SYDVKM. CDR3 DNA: TGTGCCAGCAGTTTAATGGGACTGGGCACAGATACGCAGTATTTT. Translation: CASSLMGLGTDTQYF.

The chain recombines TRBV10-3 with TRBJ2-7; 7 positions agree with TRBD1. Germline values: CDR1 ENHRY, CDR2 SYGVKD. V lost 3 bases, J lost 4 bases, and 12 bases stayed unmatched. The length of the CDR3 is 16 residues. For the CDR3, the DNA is TGTGCCATCAGTGAACCTGGGACAGCGTATAGGTACGAGCAGTACTTC. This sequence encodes CAISEPGTAYRYEQYF.

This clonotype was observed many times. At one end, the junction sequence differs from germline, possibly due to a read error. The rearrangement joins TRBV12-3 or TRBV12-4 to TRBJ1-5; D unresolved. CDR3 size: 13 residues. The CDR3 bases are TGTGCCAGCAGCTTAGCGAGTAATCAGCCCCAGCATTTT. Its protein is CASSLASNQPQHF.